This T cell receptor beta chain was sequenced for a study of CD8+ T cells in alopecia areata. Findings of the study overall: Higher clonality and more expanded CD8+ clones appeared in lesional than normal scalp. Against the mouse data, patients shared TCRs less clearly, possibly for HLA reasons.

Comments on this clone: Its antigen remains unidentified.

Germline assignment: CDR1 MGHRA and CDR2 YSYEKL. V was trimmed by 0 bases and J by 3 bases, leaving 8 bases between them. The length of the CDR3 is 14 residues. RNA was extracted and reverse transcribed into cDNA as the sequencing template. Assay used: immunoSEQ multiplex PCR; TCRdb lists only in-frame clones, some missing. The profile shows 100,000 to 150,000 clones, around 45% of them singletons. Both peripheral blood and punch biopsies of lesional scalp skin were obtained from patients who had alopecia areata. Sorted populations comprised CD4+ and CD8+ T cells obtained from PBMCs. The chain joins TRBV4-1 to TRBJ2-5, with unresolved D. The sample was NKG2D-low CD8+ T cells sorted from blood. This receptor was identified in a human donor with alopecia areata. CDR3 in DNA: TGCGCCAGCAGCCAAGATCAGTTTGAAGAGACCCAGTACTTC. Translated, it gives CASSQDQFEETQYF.